The clone carrying this T cell receptor (beta chain) was observed once. Its antigen is currently unknown. Not a single patient had been given any form of treatment at any point before undergoing thyroid surgery. The source of the sample is a study of metastatic and nonmetastatic thyroid tumors. At the level of the study: For malignant and benign thyroid patients, tumor or nodule tissue and blood were the sources whose repertoires were compared.

Original methodology: Built for papillary thyroid cancer, a distant-metastasis classifier drew on CDR3 differences across clinicopathological groups. TCRdb recomputed clones from the PCR reads via MiXCR. The V and J calls and clone size come from TCRdb's table, not from the authors' own analysis. The sample comprises 7,500 to 9,000 clones, over 20% of which are singletons, and roughly 28% rests with the top ten. Germline V CDR1 and CDR2: SGHRS, YFSETQ. Trimming cost V 0 bases and J 4 bases, with 13 bases left between them. This CDR3 has 15 amino acids. General study findings and limits: Versus benign nodules, malignant thyroid tumors reportedly had significantly higher TCR beta diversity, in blood and tumor.

This clonotype was sampled from a female donor with papillary thyroid cancer or a benign thyroid nodule (not recorded which). Some clones in this sample may be carry-over from other donors' samples. Source material: tumor tissue. The rearrangement joins TRBV5-1 to TRBJ1-2; a weak D match, TRBD1 (5 bases). The CDR3 sequence: CASSLALGEGYGYTF. CDR3 coding DNA: TGCGCCAGCAGCTTGGCCCTGGGGGAAGGCTATGGCTACACCTTC.